This T cell receptor beta chain was documented in a study of blood T cell repertoires in COVID-19. Looking at the study overall: Donors in the United States, Italy and Spain gave samples during acute or convalescent COVID-19.

Per the authors' pipeline: Researchers report that nucleated cell counts were estimated from reference gene primer amplification. Profiled with immunoSEQ multiplex PCR; TCRdb holds only in-frame clones, not every one. V and J calls and clone size follow that table, whereas D and trimming were derived from the DNA. Here the sample spans fewer than 80,000 clones, approximately 86% being singletons. The CDR3 spans 16 residues. Germline V gives CDR1 SGHRS, CDR2 YFSETQ. With 0 bases clipped from V and 1 base from J, the junction kept 4 bases outside the gene matches. The specimen sequenced was peripheral blood. The genes are TRBV5-1 and TRBJ2-1; 7 bases match TRBD2. The origin of this receptor is a man between 65 and 85 years old with acute or convalescent COVID-19. CDR3 region: CASSLVASGSYNEQFF. In nucleotides, the CDR3 is TGCGCCAGCAGCTTGGTGGCTAGCGGTTCCTACAATGAGCAGTTCTTC. The full variable domain, rest sourced from reference TRBV5-1 and TRBJ2-1, is KAGVTQTPRYLIKTRGQQVTLSCSPISGHRSVSWYQQTPGQGLQFLFEYFSETQRNKGNFPGRFSGRQFSNSRSEMNVSTLELGDSALYLCASSLVASGSYNEQFFGPGTRLTVL.